Sequencing of this T cell receptor (beta chain) was carried out in a study of T cell responses to AZD1222 COVID-19 vaccine. General observations from the study: Seropositive status at baseline applied to only 6 or 7 AZD1222 recipients. The study found vaccine-associated CD4 TCRs spanning spike, dominant at 160-218 and 743-854. White British ancestry dominated among donors, who included more females, and clonal diversity was possibly underestimated.

The trim removed 11 bases at V and 7 bases at J, leaving 7 bases unmatched. The length of the CDR3 is 12 residues. Per germline, CDR1 LNHDA and CDR2 SQIVND (reference sequence). Method: immunoSEQ multiplex PCR; TCRdb's copy keeps in-frame clones and lacks some. This table holds 200,000 to 250,000 clones, around 94% found once. With respect to this clone: Its specificity is not known.

The TCR comes from an adult who received the MenACWY meningococcal vaccine as a control. The rearrangement links TRBV19 to TRBJ1-2; 10 bases agree with TRBD1. Material: peripheral blood, obtained 28 days after the second dose of the MenACWY control vaccine. The CDR3 reads CAGSTGGIGYTF. CDR3 DNA: TGTGCCGGCTCGACAGGGGGCATTGGCTACACCTTC.